The rows below give T cell receptor beta chains drawn from one sample of a study of OX40 agonist ivuxolimab in advanced cancers. The protocol was immunoSEQ multiplex PCR, while the TCRdb copy is restricted to in-frame clones and leaves out a portion. Here the sample spans about 150,000 clones, 94% being singletons. The source material was CD4+ or CD8+ T cells sorted from blood, sampled in a trial of the OX40 agonist ivuxolimab. The receptors were sampled from an adult with an advanced solid tumor such as melanoma, head and neck, liver or kidney cancer. CDR3s include the opening cysteine and the closing phenylalanine or tryptophan. Each record gives: clone size, D gene, J gene, V gene, CDR3 DNA, CDR3 protein. A D gene is named only where the DNA matches it firmly. Clone size is stated in some rows and not others, as once, few, many or a class when expanded.

clone size: once; D gene: TRBD1; J gene: TRBJ2-7; V gene: TRBV2; CDR3 DNA: TGTGCCAGCAGAGCGGACAGGGCCTACTACGAGCAGTACTTC; CDR3 protein: CASRADRAYYEQYF
clone size: NA; D gene: NA; J gene: TRBJ2-7; V gene: TRBV11-3; CDR3 DNA: TGTGCCCGCTACGGGGGCATCAGCGAGCAGTACTTC; CDR3 protein: CARYGGISEQYF
clone size: NA; D gene: NA; J gene: TRBJ1-3; V gene: TRBV6-5; CDR3 DNA: TGTGCCAGCAGTTACGCCAGGGCTGCTGGAAACACCATATATTTT; CDR3 protein: CASSYARAAGNTIYF
clone size: NA; D gene: TRBD2; J gene: TRBJ2-1; V gene: TRBV19; CDR3 DNA: TGTGCCAGTAGTATAGAAGGGACTAGCGGGGGGCGCAATGAGCAGTTCTTC; CDR3 protein: CASSIEGTSGGRNEQFF
clone size: NA; D gene: TRBD2; J gene: TRBJ2-7; V gene: TRBV18; CDR3 DNA: TGTGCCAGCTCACCCCCTGCTAGCGGGAGTAGAGGCGAGCAGTACTTC; CDR3 protein: CASSPPASGSRGEQYF
clone size: NA; D gene: NA; J gene: TRBJ2-3; V gene: TRBV7-3; CDR3 DNA: TGTGCCAGCAGCTTAAAGCAGGGGCGCACAGATACGCAGTATTTT; CDR3 protein: CASSLKQGRTDTQYF
clone size: NA; D gene: NA; J gene: TRBJ1-3; V gene: TRBV5-6; CDR3 DNA: TGTGCCAGCAGCTTGAATAGTGAGGGGGGAGGAAACACCATATATTTT; CDR3 protein: CASSLNSEGGGNTIYF
clone size: NA; D gene: NA; J gene: TRBJ1-1; V gene: TRBV5-4; CDR3 DNA: TGTGCCAGCAGCTTGGCCATGGAGGTGGGCACTGAAGCTTTCTTT; CDR3 protein: CASSLAMEVGTEAFF
clone size: few; D gene: TRBD1; J gene: TRBJ2-7; V gene: TRBV28; CDR3 DNA: TGTGCCAGCAGTTTCTCACCATGGACAGGGAGCGTCTACGAGCAGTACTTC; CDR3 protein: CASSFSPWTGSVYEQYF
clone size: NA; D gene: NA; J gene: TRBJ2-5; V gene: TRBV20-1; CDR3 DNA: TGCAGGCCACCTGGGACCCAGTACTTC; CDR3 protein: CRPPGTQYF
clone size: NA; D gene: NA; J gene: TRBJ2-3; V gene: TRBV6-5; CDR3 DNA: TGTGCCAGCAGGATTACAGGGATTACCACAGATACGCAGTATTTT; CDR3 protein: CASRITGITTDTQYF
clone size: NA; D gene: TRBD1; J gene: TRBJ1-4; V gene: TRBV7-2; CDR3 DNA: TGTGCCAGCAGCTTAGTGGACAGGGGTGGGGAAAAACTGTTTTTT; CDR3 protein: CASSLVDRGGEKLFF